This T cell receptor (beta chain) was profiled in a study of blood T cell repertoires in COVID-19. Clones were read by immunoSEQ multiplex PCR, and TCRdb kept only the in-frame ones, dropping some. This table has about 150,000 clones, 84% appearing once. With V trimmed by 0 bases and J by 2 bases, 5 bases remained unmatched. The CDR3 has 15 residues. The V gene's germline CDR1 is SGHRS and CDR2 YFSETQ. The sequenced sample consisted of peripheral blood. This TCR came from an older man with acute or convalescent COVID-19. V usage is TRBV5-1 and J usage is TRBJ2-7; 7 nucleotides line up with TRBD2. The CDR3 coding sequence is TGCGCCAGCAGCTTGGAGGCTAGCGGAACCTACGAGCAGTACTTC. This encodes CASSLEASGTYEQYF.